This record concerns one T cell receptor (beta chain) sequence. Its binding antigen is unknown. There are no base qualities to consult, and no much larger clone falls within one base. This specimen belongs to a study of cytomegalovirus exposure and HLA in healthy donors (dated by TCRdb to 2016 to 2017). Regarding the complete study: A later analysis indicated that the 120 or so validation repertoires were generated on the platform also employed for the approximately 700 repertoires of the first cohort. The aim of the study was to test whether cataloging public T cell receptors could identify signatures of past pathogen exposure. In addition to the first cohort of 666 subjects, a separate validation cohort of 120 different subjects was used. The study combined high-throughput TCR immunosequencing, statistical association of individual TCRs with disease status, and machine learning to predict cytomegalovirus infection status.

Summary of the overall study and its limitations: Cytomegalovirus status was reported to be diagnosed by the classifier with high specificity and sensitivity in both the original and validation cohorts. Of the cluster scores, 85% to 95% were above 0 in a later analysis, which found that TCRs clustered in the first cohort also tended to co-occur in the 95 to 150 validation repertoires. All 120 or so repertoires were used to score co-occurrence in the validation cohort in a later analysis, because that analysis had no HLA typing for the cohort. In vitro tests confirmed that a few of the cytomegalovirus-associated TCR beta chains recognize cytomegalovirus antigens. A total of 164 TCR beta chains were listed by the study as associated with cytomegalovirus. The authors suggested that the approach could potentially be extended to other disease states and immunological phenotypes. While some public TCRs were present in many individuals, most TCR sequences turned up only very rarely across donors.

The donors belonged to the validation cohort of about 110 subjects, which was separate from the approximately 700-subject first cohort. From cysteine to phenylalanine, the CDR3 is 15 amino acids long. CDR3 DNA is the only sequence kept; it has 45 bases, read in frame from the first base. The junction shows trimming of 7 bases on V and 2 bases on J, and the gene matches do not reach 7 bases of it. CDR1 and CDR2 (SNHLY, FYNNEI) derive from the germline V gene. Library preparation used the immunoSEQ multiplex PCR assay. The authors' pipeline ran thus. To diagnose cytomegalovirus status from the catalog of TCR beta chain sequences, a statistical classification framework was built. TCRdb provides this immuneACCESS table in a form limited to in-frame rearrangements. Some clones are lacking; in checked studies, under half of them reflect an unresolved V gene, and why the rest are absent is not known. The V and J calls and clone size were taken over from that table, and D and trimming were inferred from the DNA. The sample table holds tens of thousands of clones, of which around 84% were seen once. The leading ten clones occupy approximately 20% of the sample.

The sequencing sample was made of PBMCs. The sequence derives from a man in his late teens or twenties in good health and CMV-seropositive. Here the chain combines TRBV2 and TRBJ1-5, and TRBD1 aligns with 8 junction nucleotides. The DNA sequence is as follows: TGTGCCAGCAACAGCGGACAGGGAGGCAATCAGCCCCAGCATTTT. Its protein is CASNSGQGGNQPQHF.